The sequence of this T cell receptor beta chain was determined in a study of blood T cell repertoires in COVID-19. Researchers sorted participants into cohorts using their self-reported clinical history. The germline V gene encodes CDR1 SGHRS and CDR2 YFSETQ. Unmatched junction bases numbered 5, after V lost 0 bases and J lost 7 bases. This CDR3 has 14 residues. The table came from immunoSEQ multiplex PCR; TCRdb's copy has only in-frame clones and leaves some out. The data show 300,000 or so clones, 90% seen once. The chain carries TRBV5-1 and TRBJ1-1; 8 bases line up with TRBD1. The sequenced sample consisted of PBMCs or T cells enriched from blood (not recorded which). The origin of this receptor is a man aged 60 to 69 who had recovered from COVID-19. The CDR3 DNA reads TGCGCCAGCAGCTTGGGACAGGGGCGGGATGAAGCTTTCTTT. Translation gives CASSLGQGRDEAFF.